Listed here are 2 T cell receptor beta chains from one sample, sequenced in a study of shared clonotypes between healthy human individuals. Measured with immunoSEQ multiplex PCR; TCRdb has only the in-frame clones, and not every one. The sample contains over 2 million clones, about nine tenths of which appear only once. What was sequenced was naive CD4+ T cells from PBMCs. Subset given: CD45RA+ positively selected. The receptors come from a man between 18 and 35 years old in good health. Some clones in this sample may be carry-over from other donors' samples.

The chain joins TRBV19 to TRBJ1-2, with D perhaps matching TRBD1 (5 bases). The CDR3 runs 15 residues. V was clipped by 5 bases and J by 3 bases, with 16 bases between them. CDR1 and CDR2 from the germline V gene are LNHDA and SQIVND (reference sequence). CDR3 region: CASSVSGGVDYGYTF. As DNA, the CDR3 is TGTGCCAGTAGTGTATCGGGGGGAGTAGACTATGGCTACACCTTC.

As regards this clone: Other DNA sequences from this sample encode an identical CDR3 as well. The chain links TRBV9 to TRBJ2-1, with 9 bases lining up with TRBD2. Germline CDR1 SGDLS, CDR2 YYNGEE. The trim removed 3 bases at V and 4 bases at J, leaving 5 bases unmatched. The CDR3 is 15 residues long. The chain's CDR3 is CASSATSGSYNEQFF. In nucleotides, the CDR3 is TGTGCCAGCAGCGCGACTAGCGGATCTTACAATGAGCAGTTCTTC.